This TCR beta chain was sequenced during a study of a mutant IDH1 vaccine in newly diagnosed glioma. V lost 4 bases and J lost 1; bases outside the gene matches: 3. The germline gives CDR1 SQVTM, CDR2 ANQGSEA. The CDR3 extends over 13 amino acids. Produced via immunoSEQ multiplex PCR; TCRdb's table is partial and in-frame only. The sample records about 32,000 clones, roughly four fifths being singletons. This clone was seen only once. As yet, its antigen is unknown. The time point here: week 35, safety follow-up. It was 300 ug of mutant IDH1 20-mer peptide that made up each vaccine dose, given with topical imiquimod.

This receptor was obtained from a young woman with glioma. Here the sequenced sample was PBMCs, taken from a glioma patient whose treatment included an IDH1 peptide vaccine. The chain has TRBV29-1 and TRBJ2-7; the match to TRBD2 covers 8 bases. The CDR3 protein is CSVAGGPSYEQYF. CDR3 sequence (DNA): TGCAGCGTTGCGGGAGGGCCTTCCTACGAGCAGTACTTC.